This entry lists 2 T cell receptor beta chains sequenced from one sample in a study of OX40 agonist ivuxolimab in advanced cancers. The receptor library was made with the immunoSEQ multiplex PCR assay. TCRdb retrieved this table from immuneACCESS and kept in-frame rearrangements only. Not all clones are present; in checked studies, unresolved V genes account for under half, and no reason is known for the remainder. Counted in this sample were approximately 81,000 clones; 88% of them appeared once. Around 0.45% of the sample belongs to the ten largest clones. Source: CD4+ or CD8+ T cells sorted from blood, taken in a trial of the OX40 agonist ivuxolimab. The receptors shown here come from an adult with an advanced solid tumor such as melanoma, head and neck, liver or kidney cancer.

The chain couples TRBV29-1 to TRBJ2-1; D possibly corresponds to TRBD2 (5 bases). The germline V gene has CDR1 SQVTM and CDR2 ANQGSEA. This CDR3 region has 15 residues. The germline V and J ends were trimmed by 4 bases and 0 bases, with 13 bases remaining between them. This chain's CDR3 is CSVVSADSSYNEQFF. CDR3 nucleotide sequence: TGCAGCGTTGTTAGCGCAGATAGCTCCTACAATGAGCAGTTCTTC.

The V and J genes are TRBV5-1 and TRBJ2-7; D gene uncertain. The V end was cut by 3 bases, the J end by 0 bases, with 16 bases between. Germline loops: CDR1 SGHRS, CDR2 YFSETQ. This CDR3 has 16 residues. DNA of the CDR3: TGCGCCAGCAGCTCCCGGGCCGCAAGTAGCTCCTACGAGCAGTACTTC. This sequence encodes CASSSRAASSSYEQYF.